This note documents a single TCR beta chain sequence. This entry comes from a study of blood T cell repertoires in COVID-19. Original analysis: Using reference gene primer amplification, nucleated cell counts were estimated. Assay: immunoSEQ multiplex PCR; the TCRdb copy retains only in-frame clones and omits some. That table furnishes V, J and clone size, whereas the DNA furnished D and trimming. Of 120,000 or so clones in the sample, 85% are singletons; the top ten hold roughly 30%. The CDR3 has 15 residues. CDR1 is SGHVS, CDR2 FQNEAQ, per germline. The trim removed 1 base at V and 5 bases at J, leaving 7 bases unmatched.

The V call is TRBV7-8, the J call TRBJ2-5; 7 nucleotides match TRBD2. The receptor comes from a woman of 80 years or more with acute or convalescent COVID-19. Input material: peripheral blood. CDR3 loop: CASSLEVLGGETQYF. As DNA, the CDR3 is TGTGCCAGCAGCTTAGAGGTGTTGGGGGGGGAGACCCAGTACTTC.